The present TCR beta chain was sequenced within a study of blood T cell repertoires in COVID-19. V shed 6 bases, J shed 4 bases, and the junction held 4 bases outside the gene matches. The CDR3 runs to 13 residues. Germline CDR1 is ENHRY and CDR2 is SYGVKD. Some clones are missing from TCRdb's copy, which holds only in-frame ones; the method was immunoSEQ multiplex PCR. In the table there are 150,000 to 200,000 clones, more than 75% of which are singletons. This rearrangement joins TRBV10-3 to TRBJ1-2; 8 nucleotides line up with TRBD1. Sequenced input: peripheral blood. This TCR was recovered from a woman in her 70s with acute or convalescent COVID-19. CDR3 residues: CAIRMTGVYGYTF. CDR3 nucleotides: TGTGCCATCAGGATGACAGGGGTCTATGGCTACACCTTC.